This TCR beta chain derives from a study of blood T cell repertoires in COVID-19. The V end lost 1 base, the J end lost 8 bases, and 11 bases lay between the germline ends. The CDR3 is 14 residues long. Germline V gene lookup returns CDR1 MNHNS and CDR2 SASEGT. TCRdb's copy holds only in-frame clones and misses some; the assay was immunoSEQ multiplex PCR. Among about 200,000 clones listed, approximately 86% were seen once. Participants, 18 to 89 years old, spanned some 23 US areas. The sample taken for sequencing was PBMCs or T cells enriched from blood (not recorded which). The source is a woman under 40 who had been exposed to COVID-19. The J gene is TRBJ1-4, the V gene TRBV6-1; D is possibly TRBD1 (5 bases). The CDR3 sequence is CASSEDRIGEKLFF. CDR3 coding DNA: TGTGCCAGCAGTGAAGACAGGATTGGAGAAAAACTGTTTTTT.